The 25 T cell receptor beta chains listed next were all sequenced from one sample in a study of molecular identifiers for immune sequencing clone quantification. TCRdb re-derived calls from the PCR reads in MiXCR, one entry per CDR3 protein. The table includes about 320,000 distinct CDR3 sequences, over 20% detected once. Material: naive CD8+ T cells from blood, with Jurkat cell RNA spiked in. Stated subset: FACS-sorted CD8+CD4-CCR7+CD45RA+ naive T cells. These receptors all come from a human donor in good health. Some libraries in this study had Jurkat cell RNA spiked in.

A remark on this clonotype: One junction end disagrees with the germline gene, perhaps due to a read error. Here the CDR3 reads CACSLVRGSYNEQFF. The CDR3 DNA follows: TGTGCCTGCAGCTTGGTTAGGGGATCCTACAATGAGCAGTTCTTC. The chain combines TRBV5-6 with TRBJ2-1; D is perhaps TRBD1 (5 bases). Per germline, CDR1 SGHDT and CDR2 YYEEEE. CDR3 length: 15 amino acids. The whole variable domain, remainder taken from reference TRBV5-6 and TRBJ2-1, is DAGVTQSPTHLIKTRGQQVTLRCSPKSGHDTVSWYQQALGQGPQFIFQYYEEEERQRGNFPDRFSGHQFPNYSSELNVNALLLGDSALYLCACSLVRGSYNEQFFGPGTRLTVL.

The CDR3 coding sequence is TGTGCCAGCAGTTTCCAGGACAGATACGAGCAGTACTTC. Translating gives CASSFQDRYEQYF. This chain links TRBV27 with TRBJ2-7; possible D gene TRBD1, 6 bases. The V gene's germline CDR1 is MNHEY and CDR2 SMNVEV (reference sequence). Trimming took 3 bases from V and 4 from J, leaving 10 bases between them. The CDR3 is 13 residues long.

About this clonotype itself: Just one base apart from a much larger clone, this may be a read error. The V gene is TRBV7-6, the J gene TRBJ2-7, with 11 bases aligning to TRBD1. V lost 5 bases and J lost 9; bases outside the gene matches: 9. Germline loops: CDR1 SGHVS, CDR2 FNYEAQ. This CDR3 is built from 14 residues. The CDR3 loop is CASSPGQGVWGQYF. The CDR3 DNA sequence: TGTGCCAGCAGCCCGGGACAGGGGGTATGGGGGCAGTACTTC.

V gene TRBV5-6 combines with J gene TRBJ2-3; possible D gene TRBD2, 6 bases. With 4 bases removed from V and 4 bases from J, the gap between germline ends came to 16 bases. CDR1 and CDR2 from the germline V gene are SGHDT and YYEEEE. CDR3 length: 15 residues. CDR3 in amino acids: CASSSPSAFPDTQYF. CDR3 DNA: TGTGCCAGCAGCAGCCCTAGCGCGTTCCCAGATACGCAGTATTTT.

The chain carries TRBV28 and TRBJ2-7, with D perhaps TRBD1 (6 bases). The CDR3 covers 15 residues. The germline V gene has CDR1 MDHEN and CDR2 SYDVKM. The ends were cut back, 3 bases at V and 6 bases at J, with 18 bases in the middle. CDR3 bases: TGTGCCAGCAGTTTCGGGGTGGACAGCGACTCCGAGCAGTACTTC. Protein sequence: CASSFGVDSDSEQYF. Using reference TRBV28 and TRBJ2-7 for the parts outside the CDR3, the full variable domain is DVKVTQSSRYLVKRTGEKVFLECVQDMDHENMFWYRQDPGLGLRLIYFSYDVKMKEKGDIPEGYSVSREKKERFSLILESASTNQTSMYLCASSFGVDSDSEQYFGPGTRLTVT.

Only a few counts were recorded for this clonotype. The chain combines TRBV5-6 with TRBJ1-1; D not certain. In germline, CDR1 is SGHDT, CDR2 YYEEEE. The CDR3 is 13 amino acids. The germline V and J ends were trimmed by 1 base and 6 bases, with 10 bases remaining between them. CDR3 region: CASSLIGKSEAFF. The CDR3 DNA reads TGTGCCAGCAGCTTGATAGGCAAGTCTGAAGCTTTCTTT.

Only a few counts were recorded for this clonotype. The chain links TRBV19 to TRBJ1-5; D unresolved. Germline values: CDR1 LNHDA, CDR2 SQIVND (reference sequence). The length of the CDR3 is 16 residues. Trimming left V 1 base short and J 1 base short, with 11 bases between. CDR3 DNA sequence: TGTGCCAGTAGTATAGGTGGCAGCTTAAGCAATCAGCCCCAGCATTTT. Protein: CASSIGGSLSNQPQHF. Drawing the rest from reference TRBV19 and TRBJ1-5, the complete variable domain is DGGITQSPKYLFRKEGQNVTLSCEQNLNHDAMYWYRQDPGQGLRLIYYSQIVNDFQKGDIAEGYSVSREKKESFPLTVTSAQKNPTAFYLCASSIGGSLSNQPQHFGDGTRLSIL.

This clonotype was counted between two and nine times. This chain uses TRBV21-1 with TRBJ2-2; the D call in the table, TRBD1, was not verified against the DNA. TRBV21-1 is shown as a pseudogene. The CDR3 contains 13 residues. This chain's CDR3 is CASSKGPPDELFF. DNA for the CDR3: TGTGCCAGCAGCAAAGGGCCCCCCGACGAGCTGTTTTTT.

This clonotype was seen many times. This chain's CDR3 is CASSYSGASSYEQYF. In DNA form, the CDR3 reads TGTGCCAGCAGTTACTCAGGGGCAAGCTCCTACGAGCAGTACTTC. The genes are TRBV6-5 and TRBJ2-7; D possibly corresponds to TRBD1 (5 bases). Looked up from germline, CDR1 is MNHEY and CDR2 is SVGAGI. There are 15 residues in the CDR3. V lost 0 bases, J lost 0 bases, and 9 bases lay in between.

Concerning this clonotype itself: This sequence may be a read error, since a much larger clone differs from it by one base. The CDR3 end shows no conserved phenylalanine or tryptophan, and so a read error is likely. J is TRBJ2-5 and V is TRBV7-9; D unclear. CDR1 SEHNR and CDR2 FQNEAQ come from the germline V gene (reference sequence). The CDR3 covers 14 residues. The V end lost 3 bases, the J end lost 3 bases, and 11 bases lay between the germline ends. CDR3 region: CASSFSYGEETQYS. CDR3 nucleotide sequence: TGTGCCAGCAGCTTCTCCTATGGAGAAGAGACCCAGTACTCC.

This clonotype was seen many times. The V call is TRBV2, the J call TRBJ2-1, with D uncertain. CDR3 length: 13 amino acids. Germline V gene sequence: CDR1 SNHLY, CDR2 FYNNEI. V was clipped by 1 base and J by 6 bases, with 7 bases between them. The DNA of the CDR3 is TGTGCCAGCAGTGAAGATTCGCCCAATGAGCAGTTCTTC. This gives the protein CASSEDSPNEQFF.

A note on this clonotype: This may stem from a read error, because a much larger clone lies one nucleotide away. The chain combines TRBV6-1 with TRBJ2-3, with 8 bases lining up with TRBD2. Per germline, CDR1 MNHNS and CDR2 SASEGT. This CDR3 region has 16 residues. The CDR3 nucleotides read TGTGCCAGCAGTGAATGGGGACTAGAGAGCACAGATGCGCAGTATTTT. Encoded protein: CASSEWGLESTDAQYF.

This clonotype was seen many times. This sequence joins TRBV4-1 and TRBJ1-1; no clear D. Trimming removed 0 bases from V and 4 bases from J, with 12 bases in between. The length of the CDR3 is 15 residues. Germline V gene lookup returns CDR1 MGHRA and CDR2 YSYEKL. The CDR3 protein is CASSQEGGLSTEAFF. DNA for the CDR3: TGCGCCAGCAGCCAAGAAGGAGGGTTGAGCACTGAAGCTTTCTTT.

A remark on this clonotype: Germline is not matched at one junction end, which may reflect a read error. V is TRBV7-9 and J is TRBJ2-3; TRBD2 agrees at 10 bases. Germline lookup yields CDR1 SEHNR and CDR2 FQNEAQ (reference sequence). This CDR3 has 17 residues. CDR3 region: CASSLEAGGPPTGTQYF. The CDR3 nucleotides read TGTGCCAGCAGCTTAGAAGCGGGAGGGCCCCCCACAGGTACGCAGTATTTT.

The chain couples TRBV27 to TRBJ2-7; perhaps TRBD2 as D (6 bases). Looked up from germline, CDR1 is MNHEY and CDR2 is SMNVEV (reference sequence). The CDR3 is 16 residues long. V lost 3 bases and J 4 bases, leaving 19 bases between the germline ends. The DNA for the CDR3 is TGTGCCAGCAGTTTTTCGATCGGGGGTATGCTGTACGAGCAGTACTTC. Translating gives CASSFSIGGMLYEQYF.

J is TRBJ2-3 and V is TRBV4-1, with 8 positions matching TRBD1. The germline CDR1 and CDR2 sequences are MGHRA and YSYEKL. CDR3 length equals 17 residues. The V and J ends lost 2 bases and 0 bases, in that order; junction bases with no gene match: 7. The CDR3 sequence is CASSQPRGLASTDTQYF. The CDR3 nucleotides read TGCGCCAGCAGCCAACCCAGGGGGCTCGCGAGCACAGATACGCAGTATTTT.

This clonotype was seen a few times. The chain couples TRBV7-9 to TRBJ1-3; a weak D match, TRBD1 (5 bases). The V and J ends lost 5 bases and 1 base respectively, with 15 bases between them. Germline lookup yields CDR1 SEHNR and CDR2 FQNEAQ (reference sequence). The CDR3 consists of 16 residues. As DNA, the CDR3 is TGTGCCAGCAGCCAGAACCGGGACTTTTCTGGAAACACCATATATTTT. Translating it yields CASSQNRDFSGNTIYF.

This clonotype was observed a few times. The chain joins TRBV2 to TRBJ2-3, with D perhaps being TRBD1 or TRBD2 (5 bases each). Trimming pared 6 bases from V and 4 bases from J, leaving 17 bases between. CDR1 and CDR2 from the germline V gene are SNHLY and FYNNEI. CDR3 length equals 15 residues. This CDR3 reads CASRTGTQNADTQYF. In DNA, the CDR3 is TGTGCCAGCAGAACCGGGACCCAGAACGCAGATACGCAGTATTTT.

This clonotype was seen at least ten times. V is TRBV4-3 and J is TRBJ2-7; TRBD1 agrees at 9 bases. The germline gives CDR1 LGHNA, CDR2 YSLEER. The CDR3 sequence is 16 residues long. Germline trimming cut 4 bases from V and 2 bases from J; bases unmatched to any gene: 9. CDR3 nucleotides: TGCGCCAGCAGCCCTACCGGACAGGGGTTGCCCTACGAGCAGTACTTC. Encoded protein: CASSPTGQGLPYEQYF.

As for this clonotype: The junction and the germline gene differ at one end; a read error may be behind it. The chain couples TRBV28 to TRBJ2-7; a possible D gene is TRBD1 (6 bases). The V gene's germline CDR1 is MDHEN and CDR2 SYDVKM. The CDR3 contains 14 residues. The CDR3 protein is CACSSGLAGEIKYF. The CDR3 DNA reads as TGTGCCTGCAGTTCCGGCCTTGCAGGGGAGATTAAGTACTTC. Full variable domain (remainder filled in from reference TRBV28 and TRBJ2-7): DVKVTQSSRYLVKRTGEKVFLECVQDMDHENMFWYRQDPGLGLRLIYFSYDVKMKEKGDIPEGYSVSREKKERFSLILESASTNQTSMYLCACSSGLAGEIKYFGPGTRLTVT.

This clonotype appeared a few times. The DNA of the CDR3 is TGTGCCAGTAGTAGCTACGAATCAGGAAATACGCAGTATTTT. It translates to CASSSYESGNTQYF. The gene calls are TRBV19 and TRBJ2-3; no firm D call. The CDR3 is 14 amino acids. Per germline, CDR1 LNHDA and CDR2 SQIVND (reference sequence). V lost 4 bases to trimming and J lost 7 bases, with 15 bases between them.

Concerning this clonotype: A junction end diverges from the germline sequence, so it may reflect a read error. The chain carries TRBV20-1 and TRBJ2-2, with TRBD2 identical over 11 bases. CDR3 size: 16 residues. Germline CDR1 and CDR2: DFQATT and SNEGSKA (reference sequence). The CDR3 sequence is CSALSLAGEFTGELLF. CDR3 DNA sequence: TGCAGTGCTCTCTCACTAGCGGGAGAATTCACCGGGGAGCTGTTATTT.

V is TRBV27 and J is TRBJ2-7, with TRBD2 matching over 8 bases. CDR3 size: 14 residues. The V gene's germline CDR1 is MNHEY and CDR2 SMNVEV (reference sequence). V lost 6 bases, J lost 3 bases, and 7 bases stayed unmatched. The CDR3 bases are TGTGCCAGCAGAGCGGGAGTCGGGGGCTACGAGCAGTACTTC. Translated: CASRAGVGGYEQYF.

This clonotype showed up many times. The rearrangement links TRBV6-1 to TRBJ1-5; a possible D gene is TRBD1 (6 bases). From germline, CDR1 is MNHNS and CDR2 SASEGT. V lost 2 bases and J 0 bases, leaving 11 bases between the germline ends. This CDR3 contains 16 residues. The CDR3 region has the DNA TGTGCCAGCAGTGAATTTGGGGGGCTTAGCAATCAGCCCCAGCATTTT. Its translation: CASSEFGGLSNQPQHF.

This clonotype was observed at least ten times. CDR3 protein: CASSLDSGLNPNGYTF. The CDR3 DNA sequence: TGTGCCAGCAGCTTAGATTCTGGCCTCAACCCCAATGGCTACACCTTC. The V gene is TRBV7-9, the J gene TRBJ1-2; D call uncertain. Between the trimmed V and J ends, which lost 1 base and 6 bases, there was a span of 18 bases. The germline V gene has CDR1 SEHNR and CDR2 FQNEAQ (reference sequence). The CDR3 is 16 amino acids.